This TCR beta chain was documented in a study of blood T cell repertoires in COVID-19. Profiled with immunoSEQ multiplex PCR; TCRdb holds only in-frame clones, not every one. The sample shows about 40,000 clones, about 80% of them seen only once. Germline CDR1 reads MDHEN; CDR2 reads SYDVKM. The CDR3 has 17 amino acids. Trimming took off 7 bases at V and 5 bases at J, with 26 bases between the two ends. This clone occurred once. This rearrangement joins TRBV28 to TRBJ1-1; possible D gene TRBD1, 6 bases. This TCR was recovered from a woman in her fifties or sixties with acute or convalescent COVID-19. The sample was peripheral blood. The CDR3 loop reads CASTGQYDNTRGTEAFF. In DNA form, the CDR3 reads TGTGCCAGCACCGGACAGTACGATAATACTCGGGGTACTGAAGCTTTCTTT.